A selection of T cell receptor beta chains follows, all from one sample in a study of blood T cells in healthy people across ages. Each CDR3 protein gets one entry after TCRdb re-called the 5' RACE reads with MiXCR. The sample gives about 1.1 million distinct CDR3 sequences, 30% to 40% of which show up once; under 15% is in the top ten. Sequenced sample: blood. These receptors were obtained from a man aged 18 to 30 in good health. The CDR3 runs from the conserved cysteine through the conserved F or W.

TRBV12-3/TRBV12-4 CASLKGDPTEAFF
TRBV6-6 CASRGTHVPDTQYF
TRBV7-2 CASSLVPRNTEAFF
TRBV7-2 CASSLNGQGWETQYF
TRBV4-2 CASSLNSGGGPYNEQFF
TRBV20-1 CSARSPGGNQPQHF
TRBV29-1 CSVKTGLSNTEAFF
TRBV20-1 CSAREGSGGLYEQYF
TRBV15 CATSRDPGAVNTEAFF
TRBV10-3 CAISGGQLNTEAFF
TRBV20-1 CSAKQGGQPQHF
TRBV7-2 CASSDRVQGSQYF
TRBV6-2/TRBV6-3 CASSYPDNEQFF
TRBV5-1 CASSLRAETGNTIYF
TRBV3-1 CASSPTQTSGGSYNEQFF
TRBV5-4 CAGSPGRRISYEQYF
TRBV4-1 CASSPSAGYGNQPQHF
TRBV2 CASTPLGGTDTQYF
TRBV5-8 CASSSAPHGYTF
TRBV4-1 CASSQVSPSKIRDTQYF
TRBV5-1 CASSLMGETDTQYF
TRBV2 CASSESGHGIRSYGYTF
TRBV5-1 CASSLEPRAVYGYTF
TRBV4-3 CASSQDSSGQGDNEQFF
TRBV20-1 CSAPAGLAGELYNEQFF
TRBV14 CAGSQQFKGQGKYEQYF
TRBV19 CASSIRDWETQYF
TRBV4-1 CASSQDRRAVSTEAFF
TRBV10-3 CAISYSLGGANTEAFF
TRBV12-3/TRBV12-4 CASSRGQGMQFF
TRBV7-3 CASSPGHANTEAFF
TRBV6-2/TRBV6-3 CASIKNWDSPLHF
TRBV2 CASGGQENQPQHF
TRBV12-3/TRBV12-4 CASSLNGGKGYTF
TRBV12-3/TRBV12-4 CASSLAGGPGYDYTF
TRBV7-9 CASSERPGLPYNEQYF
TRBV12-3/TRBV12-4 CASSLSSGRDYGYTF
TRBV7-2 CASSLGVTSEQYF
TRBV7-9 CASSLAIHRGQFF
TRBV12-3/TRBV12-4 CASGTGGSYNEQFF
TRBV9 CASSPTDGNYGYTF
TRBV14 CASSQGKGWVSPLHF
TRBV29-1 CSVDQARGDEQFF
TRBV21-1 CASRVRGGSTDTQYF
TRBV21-1 CASSKEGAQDEKLFF
TRBV5-1 CASSWVDSMNTEAFF
TRBV10-3 CAISEGGPWTSRTDTQYF
TRBV7-9 CASSPGLGNTIYF
TRBV6-6 CASSYRGTDKKLFF
TRBV7-9 CASSSFDRAQAFF
TRBV6-5 CASSYSAGLKDTQYF
TRBV20-1 CSAPLPRQGSYEQYF
TRBV6-2/TRBV6-3 CASSRSSRGRDTEAFF
TRBV4-1 CASSLPRGGQNTEAFF
TRBV7-2 CASSLAVSGYGYTF